This T cell receptor beta chain was retrieved from a study of blood T cell repertoires in COVID-19. Study-wide context: In each case, the material was cDNA or gDNA derived from T cells, B-cell-depleted T cells, or PBMCs.

Assay used: immunoSEQ multiplex PCR; TCRdb lists only in-frame clones, some missing. The sample has 25,000 to 35,000 clones, roughly 93% seen once. Looked up from germline, CDR1 is MDHEN and CDR2 is SYDVKM. The CDR3 sequence is 18 residues long. J gave up 0 bases and V 2 bases, and 8 bases lay outside the gene matches. This clone was recorded only once. Sequenced sample: peripheral blood. This receptor was identified in a woman in her seventies with COVID-19, enrolled during active disease. The V gene is TRBV28, the J gene TRBJ2-7; 12 bases map to TRBD2. The CDR3: CASSLPDVTSGSSYEQYF. CDR3 bases: TGTGCCAGCAGTTTACCGGATGTGACTAGCGGGAGCTCCTACGAGCAGTACTTC.